The sequence of this T cell receptor beta chain was determined in a study of blood T cells in healthy people across ages. Whole-study findings and limits: Naive CD4+ cells and diversity were both higher in long-lived donors than in aged donors. It was found that TCR beta diversity correlated strongly with the percentage of naive T cells.

Total RNA, at least 6 micrograms per sample, came from PBMCs. Then a second PCR, running about 7 to 11 cycles, was carried out with a sample-barcoded 5' primer and a J-beta primer mix. Every individual sample yielded 2.5 million or more paired-end reads (each containing CDR3). TCRdb re-analysed the 5' RACE reads in MiXCR, keeping a single row per CDR3 protein. The top ten hold 7% to 9% of the sample, which has fewer than 1.5 million distinct CDR3 sequences, around 39% seen once. In the case of this clonotype: Its matching antigen is unknown.

This receptor was identified in a woman aged 18-29 years in good health. The specimen sequenced was blood.

CDR3 in DNA: TGTGCCAGCGCCCCCCGTGGCCCAGATACGCAGTATTTT. Translation: CASAPRGPDTQYF. V gene TRBV4-2 combines with J gene TRBJ2-3; no firm D call. From germline, CDR1 is LGHNA and CDR2 YNFKEQ. V was clipped by 8 bases and J by 4 bases, with 13 bases between them. There are 13 residues in the CDR3.